These 24 T cell receptor beta chains came from one sample sequenced in a study of blood T cell repertoires in COVID-19. Data came from immunoSEQ multiplex PCR; TCRdb stores just in-frame clones and leaves some out. The repertoire holds roughly 380,000 clones, with roughly 87% as singletons. Sequencing was performed on PBMCs or T cells enriched from blood (not recorded which). The receptors were sampled from a woman aged 25 to 39 who had recovered from COVID-19.

The V and J genes are TRBV6-5 and TRBJ1-1; D unresolved. CDR3 length: 10 residues. V was pared by 8 bases and J by 8 bases, with 9 bases between. Germline CDR1 and CDR2: MNHEY and SVGAGI. The CDR3 is CASARGEAFF. DNA for the CDR3: TGTGCCAGCGCCAGAGGCGAAGCTTTCTTT.

A word on this clone: The same CDR3 is also encoded by other DNA sequences in this sample. This chain joins TRBV11-2 and TRBJ1-3, with 10 bases matching TRBD1. This CDR3 comprises 16 residues. Germline trimming cut 3 bases from V and 4 bases from J; bases unmatched to any gene: 6. Germline V gene lookup returns CDR1 SGHAT and CDR2 FQNNGV. The CDR3 here is CASSLRQGARGNTIYF. The CDR3 DNA follows: TGTGCCAGCAGCTTGAGACAGGGGGCGAGGGGAAACACCATATATTTT.

The chain links TRBV6-6 to TRBJ1-3; 10 nucleotides line up with TRBD1. There are 16 residues in the CDR3. The germline V gene has CDR1 MNHNY and CDR2 SVGAGI (reference sequence). The ends lost 0 bases at V and 2 bases at J; junction bases unmatched: 1. CDR3 in DNA: TGTGCCAGCAGTTACTCAGGGACAGGGGCTGGAAACACCATATATTTT. This gives the protein CASSYSGTGAGNTIYF.

The chain links TRBV7-6 to TRBJ1-2; TRBD1 might be the D (6 bases). The V gene's germline CDR1 is SGHVS and CDR2 FNYEAQ. V lost 5 bases and J 3 bases, leaving 10 bases between the germline ends. This CDR3 spans 13 amino acids. In DNA, the CDR3 is TGTGCCAGCAGCCTGGACAGTTACTATGGCTACACCTTC. Translation: CASSLDSYYGYTF.

The chain has TRBV30 and TRBJ2-7, with 9 bases matching TRBD1. This CDR3 contains 14 residues. V trimming: 4 bases; J trimming: 1 base; junction bases outside the gene matches: 5. CDR1 is GTSNPN, CDR2 SVGIG, per germline (reference sequence). In DNA, the CDR3 is TGTGCCTGGAATTCCGGGACAGGGTCCTACGAGCAGTACTTC. Its protein is CAWNSGTGSYEQYF.

CDR3: CAISDIRGKGDGYTF. The CDR3 nucleotides read TGTGCCATCAGTGATATCAGGGGAAAAGGCGATGGCTACACCTTC. The gene calls are TRBV10-3 and TRBJ1-2; possible D gene TRBD1, 6 bases. CDR1 and CDR2 (germline): ENHRY, SYGVKD. Trimming removed 3 bases at V and 6 bases at J, with 17 bases between. The CDR3 runs 15 residues.

This rearrangement joins TRBV27 to TRBJ2-1; the match to TRBD1 covers 7 bases. CDR3 size: 15 residues. Unmatched junction bases numbered 6, after V lost 5 bases and J lost 2 bases. Germline V CDR1 and CDR2: MNHEY, SMNVEV (reference sequence). Here the CDR3 reads CASSMTGNPYNEQFF. Here the CDR3 DNA reads TGTGCCAGCAGTATGACAGGGAACCCCTACAATGAGCAGTTCTTC.

The rearrangement links TRBV12-2 to TRBJ2-7; the table's D gene call, TRBD2, was not cross checked with the DNA. TRBV12-2 is recorded as a pseudogene. The CDR3 runs 20 residues. In nucleotides, the CDR3 is TGTGCAAGTCGCTCCCACCCAGGACTAGCGGGAGGGCTCCCCTCCTACGAGCAGTACTTC. Protein product: CASRSHPGLAGGLPSYEQYF.

J is TRBJ1-5 and V is TRBV2, with TRBD1 identical over 11 bases. The germline CDR1 and CDR2 sequences are SNHLY and FYNNEI. The CDR3 is made up of 14 amino acids. V lost 7 bases to trimming and J lost 5 bases; unmatched junction nucleotides: 4. For the CDR3, the DNA is TGTGCCAGCAACGGACAGGGGGCAGATCAGCCCCAGCATTTT. It encodes CASNGQGADQPQHF.

This chain joins TRBV5-1 and TRBJ1-2, with 12 bases identical to TRBD1. CDR3 length equals 14 residues. Germline values: CDR1 SGHRS, CDR2 YFSETQ. Unmatched junction bases numbered 6, after V lost 4 bases and J lost 8 bases. In DNA, the CDR3 is TGCGCCAGCAGCCCGGGACAGGGGGCGCGCGGCTACACCTTC. Encoded protein: CASSPGQGARGYTF.

J is TRBJ2-3 and V is TRBV19; 11 bases line up with TRBD2. Germline assignment: CDR1 LNHDA and CDR2 SQIVND (reference sequence). V lost 3 bases and J lost 1; bases outside the gene matches: 3. This CDR3 is 16 amino acids long. The CDR3 sequence is CASSIGTSGGTDTQYF. The CDR3, as DNA: TGTGCCAGTAGTATCGGGACTAGCGGAGGCACAGATACGCAGTATTTT.

The chain carries TRBV6-4 and TRBJ2-1, with D perhaps TRBD2 (5 bases). This CDR3 has 13 amino acids. V was cut by 1 base and J by 5 bases, with 6 bases left in between. Per germline, CDR1 MRHNA and CDR2 SNTAGT. Written as DNA, the CDR3 is TGTGCCAGCAGTGACTGGCGGGACAATGAGCAGTTCTTC. Its translation is CASSDWRDNEQFF.

The V and J genes are TRBV9 and TRBJ2-5; a weak D match, TRBD1 (5 bases). The ends were cut back, 4 bases at V and 4 bases at J, with 11 bases in the middle. Germline V gives CDR1 SGDLS, CDR2 YYNGEE. The CDR3 is 13 residues long. The CDR3: CASSLRERETQYF. DNA of the CDR3: TGTGCCAGCAGCCTCAGGGAAAGAGAGACCCAGTACTTC. The complete variable domain, with remaining parts taken from reference TRBV9 and TRBJ2-5, reads DSGVTQTPKHLITATGQRVTLRCSPRSGDLSVYWYQQSLDQGLQFLIQYYNGEERAKGNILERFSAQQFPDLHSELNLSSLELGDSALYFCASSLRERETQYFGPGTRLLVL.

This clone turned up a few times. The gene calls are TRBV28 and TRBJ1-2, with 8 bases identical to TRBD1. The CDR3 is 15 residues long. Unmatched junction bases numbered 10, after V lost 6 bases and J lost 4 bases. Germline V gene data show CDR1 as MDHEN and CDR2 as SYDVKM. CDR3 loop: CASRSGQGSIYGYTF. In nucleotides, the CDR3 is TGTGCCAGCAGATCCGGACAGGGATCTATCTATGGCTACACCTTC.

The chain employs TRBV5-1 and TRBJ2-7; D not certain. Trimming stripped 2 bases from V and 6 bases from J, with 9 bases between. The CDR3 extends over 12 amino acids. In germline, CDR1 is SGHRS, CDR2 YFSETQ. The CDR3 reads CASSFTPGEQYF. For the CDR3, the DNA is TGCGCCAGCAGCTTCACCCCGGGCGAGCAGTACTTC.

The V and J genes are TRBV27 and TRBJ1-2; TRBD1 matches 7 bases. J gave up 7 bases and V 3 bases, and 2 bases lay outside the gene matches. The germline V gene has CDR1 MNHEY and CDR2 SMNVEV (reference sequence). The CDR3 is 12 amino acids. CDR3: CASSFPGGGYTF. The DNA for the CDR3 is TGTGCCAGCAGTTTCCCAGGGGGTGGCTACACCTTC.

The V gene is TRBV27, the J gene TRBJ2-7; the match to TRBD1 covers 9 bases. In germline, CDR1 is MNHEY, CDR2 SMNVEV (reference sequence). J lost 2 bases, V lost 2 bases, and 4 bases had no gene match. The CDR3 is 15 amino acids. As DNA, the CDR3 is TGTGCCAGCAGTTTAGCAACAGGGGGCGCCTACGAGCAGTACTTC. It is translated as CASSLATGGAYEQYF.

The genes are TRBV7-9 and TRBJ1-2; maybe TRBD1 (5 bases). CDR3 length: 17 residues. Germline CDR1 and CDR2: SEHNR and FQNEAQ (reference sequence). V gave up 5 bases and J gave up 0 bases, with 19 bases separating them. For the CDR3, the DNA is TGTGCCAGCAGCGCTACTGACAGCGCCAGAGCTAACTATGGCTACACCTTC. This encodes CASSATDSARANYGYTF.

The chain uses TRBV9 and TRBJ2-2; a weak D match, TRBD2 (7 bases). The CDR3 is 16 residues long. Germline V gene data show CDR1 as SGDLS and CDR2 as YYNGEE. The germline V and J ends were trimmed by 4 bases and 4 bases, with 17 bases remaining between them. The CDR3 DNA follows: TGTGCCAGCAGCCCCACCATAGGGGGGGGCACCGGGGAGCTGTTTTTT. This encodes CASSPTIGGGTGELFF.

The chain has TRBV5-1 and TRBJ1-1; 7 positions agree with TRBD1. Germline-derived CDR1 and CDR2 are SGHRS and YFSETQ. The CDR3 sequence is 13 residues long. V was pared by 5 bases and J by 1 base, with 2 bases of the junction left unmatched. CDR3 sequence: CASRRTGNTEAFF. As DNA, the CDR3 is TGCGCCAGCAGGAGGACAGGGAACACTGAAGCTTTCTTT. The complete variable domain, with remaining parts taken from reference TRBV5-1 and TRBJ1-1, reads KAGVTQTPRYLIKTRGQQVTLSCSPISGHRSVSWYQQTPGQGLQFLFEYFSETQRNKGNFPGRFSGRQFSNSRSEMNVSTLELGDSALYLCASRRTGNTEAFFGQGTRLTVV.

V and J are TRBV10-1 and TRBJ1-1; no firm D call. With 2 bases removed from V and 1 base from J, the gap between germline ends came to 5 bases. This CDR3 contains 13 residues. Per germline, CDR1 WNHNN and CDR2 SYGVQD (reference sequence). The CDR3 spells CASSEVGNTEAFF. Written as DNA, the CDR3 is TGCGCCAGCAGTGAGGTCGGGAACACTGAAGCTTTCTTT.

This chain uses TRBV27 with TRBJ1-4; D may be TRBD1 (5 bases). CDR3 length equals 12 residues. Germline loops: CDR1 MNHEY, CDR2 SMNVEV (reference sequence). Trimming removed 7 bases from V and 6 bases from J, with 9 bases in between. CDR3 residues: CASTGDYEKLFF. Here the CDR3 DNA reads TGTGCCAGCACGGGGGATTATGAAAAACTGTTTTTT.

The chain couples TRBV11-2 to TRBJ2-7; a weak D match, TRBD1 (6 bases). Germline values: CDR1 SGHAT, CDR2 FQNNGV. The CDR3 spans 14 residues. V lost 5 bases to trimming and J lost 6 bases, with 17 bases between them. Written as DNA, the CDR3 is TGTGCCAGCAGCGCGACAGGTGGTGATGTCGAGCAGTACTTC. Its protein product is CASSATGGDVEQYF.

CDR3 loop: CASSLYPGGNTGELFF. Here the CDR3 DNA reads TGTGCCAGCAGCCTTTACCCGGGAGGGAACACCGGGGAGCTGTTTTTT. The rearrangement links TRBV9 to TRBJ2-2, with TRBD2 matching over 7 bases. Germline V CDR1 and CDR2: SGDLS, YYNGEE. The CDR3 runs to 16 residues. J gave up 1 base and V 4 bases, and 7 bases lay outside the gene matches.